The next 22 T cell receptor beta chains were all read from a single sample in a study of T cells expressing NK-cell markers. From its re-call of the 5' RACE reads, TCRdb lists each CDR3 protein once, without DNA. The table for this sample gives a few hundred thousand distinct CDR3 sequences. The sample taken for sequencing was blood T cells: a sorted CD56 or NKG2C T cell subset, CD4+ or CD8+ T cells, or bulk PBMC T cells (not recorded which). These receptors originate from a man aged 18 to 69 in good health.

The rearrangement links TRBV19 to TRBJ1-5; with no DNA, the TCRdb D assignment of TRBD1 cannot be verified. CDR3 length: 12 amino acids. Germline CDR1 LNHDA, CDR2 SQIVND (reference sequence). The CDR3 protein is CASRSGDKPQHF.

The chain uses TRBV6-6 and TRBJ1-4; the TCRdb D gene call, TRBD1, has no DNA to confirm it. CDR1 is MNHNY, CDR2 SVGAGI, per germline (reference sequence). CDR3 length: 13 amino acids. CDR3 sequence: CASIRAGREKLFF.

The chain's CDR3 is CASSQSDRYNYGYTF. The rearrangement joins TRBV3-1 to TRBJ1-2; as DNA is missing, the TRBD1 call by TCRdb cannot be tested. From germline, CDR1 is LGHDT and CDR2 YNNKEL (reference sequence). This CDR3 has 15 amino acids.

The genes are TRBV5-1 and TRBJ2-7. This CDR3 contains 14 residues. Per germline, CDR1 SGHRS and CDR2 YFSETQ. The CDR3: CASSHGSIAYEQYF.

The rearrangement links TRBV6-1 to TRBJ2-2; TCRdb gives TRBD2 as the D gene, but with no DNA this cannot be confirmed. This CDR3 is built from 16 residues. Germline-derived CDR1 and CDR2 are MNHNS and SASEGT. This CDR3 reads CASSTVSPRDTGELFF.

This chain joins TRBV15 and TRBJ2-1. The germline gives CDR1 LNHNV, CDR2 YYDKDF (reference sequence). CDR3 size: 14 residues. The CDR3 region is CATSGGASYNEQFF.

The chain couples TRBV11-2 to TRBJ2-1; the TCRdb call, TRBD1, lacks DNA for checking. The CDR3 contains 14 residues. Per the germline V gene, CDR1 is SGHAT and CDR2 is FQNNGV. CDR3 amino acids: CASSLVGMGDEQFF.

CDR3 sequence reads: CASSSGDKRRETQYF. The chain combines TRBV6-5 with TRBJ2-5; the TCRdb D gene call, TRBD1, has no DNA to confirm it. Germline assignment: CDR1 MNHEY and CDR2 SVGAGI. The CDR3 sequence is 15 residues long.

J is TRBJ2-5 and V is TRBV5-1; TCRdb indicates TRBD1, and absent DNA this call remains unverified. Germline V gene lookup returns CDR1 SGHRS and CDR2 YFSETQ. This CDR3 is 20 amino acids long. The CDR3: CASSLRSGQGAQRWQETQYF.

This chain's CDR3 is CASSRTGLYGNTEAFF. The chain links TRBV7-9 to TRBJ1-1; there is no DNA to check the TCRdb D call of TRBD1. Germline CDR1 and CDR2: SEHNR and FQNEAQ (reference sequence). The CDR3 covers 16 residues.

The J gene is TRBJ2-3, the V gene TRBV12-3 or TRBV12-4; TCRdb outputs TRBD2, but without DNA this stays unchecked. The length of the CDR3 is 14 residues. CDR3 sequence: CASSAGGGYDTQYF.

The chain uses TRBV6-5 and TRBJ1-2. Germline V CDR1 and CDR2: MNHEY, SVGAGI. The CDR3 covers 14 residues. CDR3 residues: CASSFRPFNYGYTF.

The chain carries TRBV6-1 and TRBJ1-1; the TCRdb call, TRBD1, lacks DNA for checking. CDR3 length: 16 amino acids. CDR1 MNHNS and CDR2 SASEGT come from the germline V gene. The CDR3 sequence is CASSQQGARRNTEAFF.

This sequence joins TRBV3-1 and TRBJ1-6; TCRdb returns TRBD1, unconfirmable since there is no DNA. The CDR3 has 14 amino acids. Germline CDR1 is LGHDT and CDR2 is YNNKEL (reference sequence). The CDR3 here is CASSPSTGLSPLHF. The full variable domain, with the rest looked up from reference TRBV3-1 and TRBJ1-6, is DTAVSQTPKYLVTQMGNDKSIKCEQNLGHDTMYWYKQDSKKFLKIMFSYNNKELIINETVPNRFSPKSPDKAHLNLHINSLELGDSAVYFCASSPSTGLSPLHFGNGTRLTVT.

The rearrangement links TRBV3-1 to TRBJ2-4; the TRBD2 assignment by TCRdb is unverifiable without DNA. From germline, CDR1 is LGHDT and CDR2 YNNKEL (reference sequence). The CDR3 runs 13 residues. CDR3 amino acids: CASSQGLVPIQYF.

The chain is built from TRBV5-1 and TRBJ1-2. Germline assignment: CDR1 SGHRS and CDR2 YFSETQ. The CDR3 contains 14 residues. The CDR3: CASSLVDQLSGYTF.

The V and J genes are TRBV11-2 and TRBJ2-5; the D call from TCRdb, TRBD2, cannot be confirmed without DNA. The germline gives CDR1 SGHAT, CDR2 FQNNGV. The CDR3 is made up of 18 amino acids. This CDR3 is CASSSLAGGLAVEETQYF.

The chain carries TRBV7-2 and TRBJ2-1; TCRdb calls TRBD2, which cannot be checked without DNA. The CDR3 extends over 16 amino acids. Germline V gene sequence: CDR1 SGHTA, CDR2 FQGNSA. The CDR3 is CASSSRGSFSYNEQFF.

The J gene is TRBJ2-1, the V gene TRBV6-1; TCRdb selects TRBD2, and the lack of DNA leaves this call unchecked. The CDR3 length is 15 residues. The germline CDR1 and CDR2 sequences are MNHNS and SASEGT. CDR3 sequence reads: CASSRGLAGDNEQFF.

V and J are TRBV3-1 and TRBJ2-5; there is no DNA to check the TCRdb D call of TRBD2. This CDR3 is 15 amino acids long. Per the germline V gene, CDR1 is LGHDT and CDR2 is YNNKEL (reference sequence). The CDR3 loop reads CASSSFSGGAETQYF.

V gene TRBV20-1 combines with J gene TRBJ2-1. This CDR3 contains 13 residues. CDR1 and CDR2 from the germline V gene are DFQATT and SNEGSKA (reference sequence). CDR3 in amino acids: CSGLVRTYNEQFF.

The chain links TRBV11-1 to TRBJ1-1. The germline V gene has CDR1 SGHAT and CDR2 FQDESV (reference sequence). CDR3 length equals 15 residues. CDR3 region: CASRLAGRMNTEAFF.